These 24 T cell receptor beta chains were sequenced from one sample in a study of blood T cell repertoires in COVID-19. Clones were sequenced by immunoSEQ multiplex PCR, and TCRdb holds only the in-frame ones, with some missing. The data contain approximately 100,000 clones, roughly 86% of them seen just once; the ten biggest clones take up under 7%. The sample taken for sequencing was peripheral blood. These receptor sequences come from a woman aged 55-69 years with acute or convalescent COVID-19.

The chain carries TRBV11-2 and TRBJ1-2, with 8 bases identical to TRBD1. The trim removed 5 bases at V and 6 bases at J, leaving 5 bases unmatched. Germline V lookup: CDR1 SGHAT, CDR2 FQNNGV. The CDR3 runs to 13 residues. The CDR3 DNA sequence: TGTGCCAGCAGCGCCGGACAGGGAGATGGCTACACCTTC. Translating it yields CASSAGQGDGYTF.

The genes are TRBV5-1 and TRBJ2-5; the D gene is possibly TRBD1 (5 bases). Germline-derived CDR1 and CDR2 are SGHRS and YFSETQ. CDR3 length equals 14 residues. Trimming removed 4 bases at V and 5 bases at J, with 15 bases between. CDR3 amino acids: CASSGVGQYETQYF. CDR3 nucleotide sequence: TGCGCCAGCAGCGGGGTAGGACAATACGAGACCCAGTACTTC.

Of note for this clone: The sample holds other DNA sequences that translate to the same CDR3. The chain joins TRBV5-1 to TRBJ1-1, with D perhaps matching TRBD1 (5 bases). The CDR3 has 13 amino acids. The V end lost 2 bases, the J end lost 1 base, and 6 bases lay between the germline ends. Germline V lookup: CDR1 SGHRS, CDR2 YFSETQ. The CDR3 sequence is CASSLQANTEAFF. Here the CDR3 DNA reads TGCGCCAGCAGCTTACAGGCGAACACTGAAGCTTTCTTT.

V usage is TRBV19 and J usage is TRBJ1-5, with 11 positions matching TRBD1. This CDR3 region has 13 residues. The trim removed 8 bases at V and 7 bases at J, leaving 4 bases unmatched. Germline V gene sequence: CDR1 LNHDA, CDR2 SQIVND (reference sequence). CDR3 region: CASGDRGGQPQHF. Written as DNA, the CDR3 is TGTGCCAGTGGGGACAGGGGGGGGCAGCCCCAGCATTTT.

J is TRBJ1-2 and V is TRBV28, with unresolved D. Germline V lookup: CDR1 MDHEN, CDR2 SYDVKM. This CDR3 has 12 amino acids. V was shortened by 2 bases and J by 8 bases, with 9 bases between the two germline ends. This chain's CDR3 is CASSLRSEGYTF. The CDR3 DNA sequence: TGTGCCAGCAGTTTAAGGTCGGAGGGCTACACCTTC.

This clone has only one observation. The chain combines TRBV19 with TRBJ2-3; 8 bases map to TRBD1. This CDR3 is 14 amino acids long. Germline assignment: CDR1 LNHDA and CDR2 SQIVND (reference sequence). J gave up 2 bases and V 7 bases, and 5 bases lay outside the gene matches. CDR3 in amino acids: CASTGTGITDTQYF. CDR3 DNA: TGTGCCAGTACCGGGACAGGCATCACAGATACGCAGTATTTT. Together with reference TRBV19 and TRBJ2-3, the CDR3 gives the full variable domain: DGGITQSPKYLFRKEGQNVTLSCEQNLNHDAMYWYRQDPGQGLRLIYYSQIVNDFQKGDIAEGYSVSREKKESFPLTVTSAQKNPTAFYLCASTGTGITDTQYFGPGTRLTVL.

The rearrangement uses TRBV28 and TRBJ2-1; the match to TRBD2 covers 8 bases. Germline CDR1 and CDR2: MDHEN and SYDVKM. This CDR3 has 16 residues. V shed 7 bases and J 7 bases; nucleotides not matched to a gene: 15. The CDR3: CASTISGRDKGNEQFF. The CDR3 DNA is TGTGCCAGCACCATAAGCGGGAGAGATAAGGGGAATGAGCAGTTCTTC.

The rearrangement uses TRBV15 and TRBJ1-1, with D unclear. V was clipped by 1 base and J by 8 bases, with 11 bases between them. The CDR3 sequence is 13 residues long. CDR1 and CDR2 (germline): LNHNV, YYDKDF (reference sequence). CDR3 amino acids: CATSRVRGSEAFF. CDR3 in DNA: TGTGCCACCAGCAGAGTGAGAGGGTCGGAAGCTTTCTTT.

The rearrangement uses TRBV3-1 (or the pseudogene TRBV3-2) and TRBJ1-2; D is possibly TRBD1 (6 bases). This CDR3 comprises 15 residues. Germline values: CDR1 LGHDT, CDR2 YNNKEL (reference sequence). V lost 0 bases and J lost 8, with 16 bases in between. The CDR3 loop is CASSQDLTGGSGYTF. CDR3 nucleotides: TGTGCCAGCAGCCAAGATCTGACAGGCGGCTCCGGCTACACCTTC.

This chain connects TRBV15 to TRBJ2-3; D perhaps matches TRBD2 (5 bases). Germline V CDR1 and CDR2: LNHNV, YYDKDF (reference sequence). Trimming pared 3 bases from V and 3 bases from J, leaving 10 bases between. The CDR3 runs 14 residues. DNA of the CDR3: TGTGCCACCAGCAGCGCCCCGGGGACAGATACGCAGTATTTT. As protein: CATSSAPGTDTQYF.

The chain couples TRBV28 to TRBJ1-2; perhaps TRBD1 as D (6 bases). V lost 5 bases and J 1 base, leaving 17 bases between the germline ends. Looked up from germline, CDR1 is MDHEN and CDR2 is SYDVKM. The CDR3 contains 16 residues. The CDR3 DNA is TGTGCCAGCAGTGGGTGGGGGCAGTCTTATAACTATGGCTACACCTTC. Its protein is CASSGWGQSYNYGYTF.

This chain connects TRBV4-2 to TRBJ1-3; no firm D call. The CDR3 spans 15 residues. In germline, CDR1 is LGHNA, CDR2 YNFKEQ. The ends were cut back, 2 bases at V and 2 bases at J, with 10 bases in the middle. The CDR3 bases are TGTGCCAGCAGCCAACACGCGGTAACTGGAAACACCATATATTTT. Translation gives CASSQHAVTGNTIYF.

The chain has TRBV19 and TRBJ1-2; 9 nucleotides align to TRBD1. Germline loops: CDR1 LNHDA, CDR2 SQIVND (reference sequence). CDR3 length: 15 residues. V was clipped by 10 bases and J by 0 bases; unmatched bases: 9. CDR3: CAIRDRANSNYGYTF. The CDR3 nucleotides read TGTGCCATCCGGGACAGGGCCAATTCTAACTATGGCTACACCTTC.

This sequence joins TRBV16 and TRBJ2-5; 7 bases map to TRBD2. In germline, CDR1 is KGHSY, CDR2 FQNENV. Trimming took 0 bases from V and 2 from J; bases not matched to a gene: 6. The CDR3 spans 16 residues. CDR3 DNA: TGTGCCAGCAGCCAATCGGGAGGGCTGAAACAAGAGACCCAGTACTTC. This gives the protein CASSQSGGLKQETQYF.

V gene TRBV3-1 (or the pseudogene TRBV3-2) combines with J gene TRBJ2-1; 10 bases are shared with TRBD1. The length of the CDR3 is 15 residues. Germline assignment: CDR1 LGHDT and CDR2 YNNKEL (reference sequence). V lost 1 base and J lost 5; bases outside the gene matches: 2. The CDR3 DNA is TGTGCCAGCAGCCAAGGACAGGGGGCGCACAATGAGCAGTTCTTC. Encoded protein: CASSQGQGAHNEQFF.

The chain uses TRBV5-8 and TRBJ1-1; perhaps TRBD1 as D (5 bases). V lost 1 base and J 1 base, leaving 11 bases between the germline ends. CDR3 length: 15 amino acids. Germline V gene sequence: CDR1 SGHTS, CDR2 YDEGEE. The CDR3 nucleotides read TGTGCCAGCAGCTTGAAGCCAGGGTGGAACACTGAAGCTTTCTTT. Its translation: CASSLKPGWNTEAFF.

The chain recombines TRBV14 with TRBJ2-7; D is perhaps TRBD2 (5 bases). The V gene lost 1 base and the J gene lost 3 bases, with 7 bases spanning the gap. This CDR3 region has 13 residues. Germline-derived CDR1 and CDR2 are SGHDN and FVKESK. CDR3 nucleotides: TGTGCCAGCAGCCAAGGGACTTTCTACGAGCAGTACTTC. It yields the protein CASSQGTFYEQYF.

The rearrangement links TRBV28 to TRBJ2-1; maybe TRBD2 (5 bases). This CDR3 spans 14 amino acids. Germline V CDR1 and CDR2: MDHEN, SYDVKM. Between the trimmed V and J ends, which lost 3 bases and 6 bases, there was a span of 12 bases. The chain's CDR3 is CASSFVGLFNEQFF. In DNA, the CDR3 is TGTGCCAGCAGTTTTGTAGGACTTTTCAATGAGCAGTTCTTC. Combining the CDR3 with reference TRBV28 and TRBJ2-1 gives the whole variable domain DVKVTQSSRYLVKRTGEKVFLECVQDMDHENMFWYRQDPGLGLRLIYFSYDVKMKEKGDIPEGYSVSREKKERFSLILESASTNQTSMYLCASSFVGLFNEQFFGPGTRLTVL.

This chain joins TRBV5-1 and TRBJ1-1; D may be TRBD1 (5 bases). Trimming left V 4 bases short and J 4 bases short, with 14 bases between. The CDR3 length is 14 residues. Germline loops: CDR1 SGHRS, CDR2 YFSETQ. The CDR3 loop reads CASSLGTRGTEAFF. Written as DNA, the CDR3 is TGCGCCAGCAGCCTGGGGACGCGGGGCACTGAAGCTTTCTTT.

This clone was recorded only once. The chain has TRBV11-3 and TRBJ2-7; perhaps TRBD1 as D (5 bases). The V and J ends lost 3 bases and 3 bases respectively, with 9 bases between them. This CDR3 region has 13 residues. Germline CDR1 SGHNT, CDR2 YENEEA. DNA of the CDR3: TGTGCCAGCAGCTTGGGGCCTCTCTACGAGCAGTACGTC. Amino acids: CASSLGPLYEQYV.

This chain connects TRBV6-5 to TRBJ2-1; 13 bases match TRBD2. Germline CDR1 is MNHEY and CDR2 is SVGAGI. CDR3 length: 15 amino acids. The J segment lost 7 bases and the V segment lost 5 bases, leaving 5 bases of the junction unmatched. CDR3 nucleotide sequence: TGTGCCAGCAGTAACCAGGGACTAGCGGGAAATGAGCAGTTCTTC. Encoded protein: CASSNQGLAGNEQFF.

The genes are TRBV11-2 and TRBJ2-1, with TRBD1 as a possible D gene (6 bases). CDR3 length equals 15 residues. Germline V gene data show CDR1 as SGHAT and CDR2 as FQNNGV. The V end lost 6 bases, the J end lost 0 bases, and 12 bases lay between the germline ends. CDR3 nucleotide sequence: TGTGCCAGCAGGGGTTCAGGGGACTCCTACAATGAGCAGTTCTTC. Protein: CASRGSGDSYNEQFF.

The gene calls are TRBV28 and TRBJ1-2; TRBD1 aligns across 7 bases. Germline V gene data show CDR1 as MDHEN and CDR2 as SYDVKM. V shed 8 bases and J 5 bases; nucleotides not matched to a gene: 8. The CDR3 spans 13 residues. In DNA, the CDR3 is TGTGCCAGCCAGGGGGAACCCTTATATGGCTACACCTTC. Its translation is CASQGEPLYGYTF.

The V gene is TRBV5-1, the J gene TRBJ2-1; TRBD2 matches 12 bases. This CDR3 has 18 residues. The germline V gene has CDR1 SGHRS and CDR2 YFSETQ. The V segment lost 1 base and the J segment 4 bases; nucleotides outside the gene matches: 9. The CDR3: CASSLSVLAGGRYNEQFF. The CDR3 DNA is TGCGCCAGCAGCTTGTCTGTACTAGCGGGAGGCCGATACAATGAGCAGTTCTTC.